The present TCR beta chain was sequenced within a study of cytomegalovirus exposure and HLA in healthy donors. Across the study: Inside one of the first data releases sat about 91 million unique TCRs taken from HLA-typed donors. Study results and limitations: Some TCR beta chains (164 of them) were listed as cytomegalovirus-associated. Reportedly, cytomegalovirus status was diagnosed with high sensitivity and specificity.

This CDR3 region has 16 residues. V lost 4 bases, J lost 3 bases, and 18 bases lay in between. Germline V CDR1 and CDR2: MNHGY, SVAAGI. A note on this clone: Antigen unknown.

PCR employed 60 Vbeta and 13 Jbeta primers. This table comes from immunoSEQ multiplex PCR, and its TCRdb copy is limited to in-frame clones, with some not included. The table includes 100,000 to 150,000 clones, roughly 80% detected once. Samples came from healthy bone marrow donors. The chain carries TRBV6-9 and TRBJ2-5; unclear D gene. Sequenced: PBMCs. This receptor was taken from a man aged 18-30 years in good health and CMV-seropositive. This CDR3 reads CASSFGGPLIEETQYF. As DNA, the CDR3 is TGTGCCAGCAGTTTCGGCGGCCCCCTAATAGAAGAGACCCAGTACTTC.